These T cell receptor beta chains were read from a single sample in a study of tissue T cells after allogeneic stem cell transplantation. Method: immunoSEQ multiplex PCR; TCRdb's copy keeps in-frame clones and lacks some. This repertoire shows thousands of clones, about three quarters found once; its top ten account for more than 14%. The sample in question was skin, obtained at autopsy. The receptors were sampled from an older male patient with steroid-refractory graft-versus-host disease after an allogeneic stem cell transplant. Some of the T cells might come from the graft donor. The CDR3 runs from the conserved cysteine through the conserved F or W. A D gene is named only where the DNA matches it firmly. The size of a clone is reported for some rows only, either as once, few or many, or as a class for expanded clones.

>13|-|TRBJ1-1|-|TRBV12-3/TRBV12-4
TGTGCCAGCAGTTTCGGCCGGAACACTGAAGCTTTCTTT
CASSFGRNTEAFF
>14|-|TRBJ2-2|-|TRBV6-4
TGTGCCAGCAGTCGGGAGCAAAACACCGGGGAGCTGTTTTTT
CASSREQNTGELFF
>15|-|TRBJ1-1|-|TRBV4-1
TGCGCCAGCAGCCAAGGGAGGGGCAGTGACACTGAAGCTTTCTTT
CASSQGRGSDTEAFF
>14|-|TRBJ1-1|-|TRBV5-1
TGCGCCAGCAGTAGAACTTCCTTGAACACTGAAGCTTTCTTT
CASSRTSLNTEAFF
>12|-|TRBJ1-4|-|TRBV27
TGTGCCAGCAGGGGCCCTAATGAAAAACTGTTTTTT
CASRGPNEKLFF
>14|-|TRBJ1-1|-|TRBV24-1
TGTGCCACCAGTGACCCCGTCCGGGCCCGGGGAGCTTTCTTT
CATSDPVRARGAFF
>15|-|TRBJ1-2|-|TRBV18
TGTGCCAGCTCACCCGACAGTCGGAGGGATAATGGCTACACCTTC
CASSPDSRRDNGYTF
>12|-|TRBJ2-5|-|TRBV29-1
TGCAGCGGGACGGTTACTGGTGAGACCCAGTACTTC
CSGTVTGETQYF
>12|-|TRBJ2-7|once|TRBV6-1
TGTGCCAGCAGTCTTGAATTTCACGAGCAGTACTTC
CASSLEFHEQYF
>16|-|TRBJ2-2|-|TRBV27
TGTGCCAGCAGTCACCTGCCAATTGTCGGTGCCGGGGAGCTGTTTTTT
CASSHLPIVGAGELFF
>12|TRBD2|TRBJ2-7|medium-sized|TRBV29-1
TGCAGCGTTGGAGGACTAGCGGGCGAGCAGTACTTC
CSVGGLAGEQYF
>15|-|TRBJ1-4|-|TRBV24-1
TGTGCCACCAGGTTACAGGCCTGGGGTAATGAAAAACTGTTTTTT
CATRLQAWGNEKLFF
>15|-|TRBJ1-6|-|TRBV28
TGTGCCAGCAGTTTATGGGGGGCAGGTAATTCACCCCTCCACTTT
CASSLWGAGNSPLHF
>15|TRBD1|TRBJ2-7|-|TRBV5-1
TGCGCCAGCAGCTTGGGGACAGGGGGCTCCTACGAGCAGTACTTC
CASSLGTGGSYEQYF
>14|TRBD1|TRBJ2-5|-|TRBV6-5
TGTGCCAGCAGGGGGACAGGTGGGGTAAGGACCCAGTACTTC
CASRGTGGVRTQYF
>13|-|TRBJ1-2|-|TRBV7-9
TGTGCCAGCAGCTCCGACAACAACTATGGCTACACCTTC
CASSSDNNYGYTF
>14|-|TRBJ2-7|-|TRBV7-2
TGTGCCAGCAGCTTTTTGGACAGCAACTACGAGCAGTACTTC
CASSFLDSNYEQYF
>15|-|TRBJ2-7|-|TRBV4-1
TGCGCCAGCAGCCAAGGGCCCTATGTGGGATACGAGCAGTACTTC
CASSQGPYVGYEQYF
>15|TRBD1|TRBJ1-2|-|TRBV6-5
TGTGCCAGCAGAGCGACCGGGACAGGGAACTATGGCTACACCTTC
CASRATGTGNYGYTF
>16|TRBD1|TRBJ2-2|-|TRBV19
TGTGCCAGTAGTAGCCGGGACAGGGCGGACACCGGGGAGCTGTTTTTT
CASSSRDRADTGELFF
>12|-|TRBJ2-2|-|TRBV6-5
TGTGCCAGCAGTTACGAGGCCGGGGAGCTGTTTTTT
CASSYEAGELFF
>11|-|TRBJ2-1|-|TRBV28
TGTGCCAGCTCTCCGCTTAGTGAGCAGTTCTTC
CASSPLSEQFF
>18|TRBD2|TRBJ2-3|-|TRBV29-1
TGCAGCGTTGTATTTTTCCGGGGGGGCCCACATAGCACAGATACGCAGTATTTT
CSVVFFRGGPHSTDTQYF
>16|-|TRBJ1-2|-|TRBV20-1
TGCAGTGCTAGTAATGGTTTCCACCAGAGCGACTATGGCTACACCTTC
CSASNGFHQSDYGYTF
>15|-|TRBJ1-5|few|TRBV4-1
TGCGCCAGCAGCCAAGACGCGGCGGGGAATCAGCCCCAGCATTTT
CASSQDAAGNQPQHF
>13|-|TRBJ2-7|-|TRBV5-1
TGCGCCAGCAGCTCGGGCACTGATTACGAGCAGTACTTC
CASSSGTDYEQYF